The TCR beta chain described here comes from a study of shared clonotypes between healthy human individuals. Only one count was recorded for this clone. Its antigen is undetermined. Germline V lookup: CDR1 MRHNA, CDR2 SNTAGT. CDR3 length equals 15 residues. V lost 3 bases and J lost 3, with 12 bases in between. Selected positively for CCR7 and CD45RO-negative, naive CD8 cells excluded terminally differentiated effector memory CD45RA+ cells. The study, taken as a whole, reports: Rarefaction exposed incomplete sorted-subset sequencing despite large depth. Approximately 5% was the fraction of naive CD4 clonotypes found shared across a few donors.

The study ran the assay at deep level. Each sorted subset replicate got 200 ng genomic DNA, roughly 30,000 genomes. Some clones are missing from TCRdb's copy, which holds only in-frame ones; the method was immunoSEQ multiplex PCR. The sample lists just over 2,000,000 clones, over 85% seen once, with 1% to 1.3% in the top ten. This rearrangement joins TRBV6-4 to TRBJ2-1; maybe TRBD2 (5 bases). Sequenced material: naive CD8+ T cells sorted from blood. This sequence originates from a man younger than 35 in good health. Here the CDR3 reads CASSENAGNYNEQFF. CDR3 sequence (DNA): TGTGCCAGCAGTGAAAATGCGGGTAACTACAATGAGCAGTTCTTC.